This TCR beta chain was retrieved from a study of CD8+CD57+ T cells in acquired aplastic anemia. Study in general: DNA recovered from sorted CD4+ and CD8+ cells had a mean of approximately 3.4 ug. Whole-study findings and limits: Patients and controls turned out to have roughly 29 CD8+ CDR3 sequences in common.

Genomic DNA constituted the template upon which TCR beta VDJ and CDR3 profiling was performed. From the reads, TCRdb called clonotypes with MiXCR, one entry per CDR3 protein. Of about 470,000 distinct CDR3 sequences in the sample, about a third were seen once. CDR1 KGHDR and CDR2 SFDVKD come from the germline V gene. V shed 5 bases, J shed 10 bases, and the junction held 7 bases outside the gene matches. This CDR3 contains 14 residues. A word on this clonotype: What it recognizes is unknown.

Before being chosen for sequencing, patients had shown CD8+CD57+ cell expansion by flow cytometry. The clonotype comes from a human donor with aplastic anemia. The sample was sorted CD4+, CD8+, or CD8+CD57+ T cells (not recorded which) from PBMCs. V usage is TRBV24-1 and J usage is TRBJ1-6; TRBD1 aligns across 7 bases. The CDR3 loop is CATSGIQGRSPLHF. The CDR3 DNA is TGTGCCACCAGTGGTATACAGGGGCGATCACCCCTCCACTTT.